This TCR beta chain appears in the sequencing data of a study of cytomegalovirus exposure and HLA in healthy donors. PCR primers comprised 60 Vbeta and 13 Jbeta primers. Method: immunoSEQ multiplex PCR; TCRdb's copy keeps in-frame clones and lacks some. The sample records about 170,000 clones, 70% to 90% being singletons. Study-level findings and limits: Beyond CMV serostatus, there was no information to go on about immune exposure. 87-base-pair reads could not separate some V segments, including TRBV6-2 and TRBV6-3. Later findings reportedly placed an Asian-associated ancestry cluster below the approximately 620-donor mean for N-insertions.

To note about this clone: Antigen specificity is unknown.

V trimming: 6 bases; J trimming: 2 bases; junction bases outside the gene matches: 5. CDR3 length equals 14 residues. The germline CDR1 and CDR2 sequences are SNHLY and FYNNEI. The sample taken for sequencing was PBMCs. The receptor was isolated from a man younger than 30 in good health and CMV-seropositive. The J gene is TRBJ2-3, the V gene TRBV2, with 7 bases identical to TRBD2. CDR3 sequence: CASRQGLVTDTQYF. The CDR3 DNA sequence: TGTGCCAGCAGACAAGGACTAGTCACAGATACGCAGTATTTT.